One and the same sample provided the 4 T cell receptor beta chains below, sequenced in a study of cytomegalovirus exposure and HLA in healthy donors. The PCR was carried out with 60 Vbeta primers and 13 Jbeta primers. Assay used: immunoSEQ multiplex PCR; TCRdb lists only in-frame clones, some missing. The profile shows more than 65,000 clones, roughly 80% of them singletons. The sequenced material came from PBMCs. Receptors originate from a woman aged 45-60 years in good health and CMV-seropositive.

The chain has TRBV7-8 and TRBJ2-1, with D maybe TRBD1 (7 bases). V was cut by 5 bases and J by 7 bases, with 24 bases left in between. Germline-derived CDR1 and CDR2 are SGHVS and FQNEAQ. This CDR3 is 17 amino acids long. CDR3 region: CASSPFRGGRGRNEQFF. DNA for the CDR3: TGTGCCAGCAGCCCATTTCGAGGGGGCAGAGGGAGGAATGAGCAGTTCTTC. The full variable domain, its missing parts supplied by reference TRBV7-8 and TRBJ2-1, is GAGVSQSPRYKVAKRGQDVALRCDPISGHVSLFWYQQALGQGPEFLTYFQNEAQLDKSGLPSDRFFAERPEGSVSTLKIQRTQQEDSAVYLCASSPFRGGRGRNEQFFGPGTRLTVL.

The gene calls are TRBV5-4 and TRBJ2-7; TRBD2 matches at 11 bases. The CDR3 contains 14 residues. Germline CDR1 is SGHNT and CDR2 is YYREEE (reference sequence). J gave up 4 bases and V 4 bases, and 4 bases lay outside the gene matches. This CDR3 reads CASSLSGRGYEQYF. As DNA, the CDR3 is TGTGCCAGCAGCCTTAGCGGGAGGGGTTACGAGCAGTACTTC. The variable domain in full, completed from reference TRBV5-4 and TRBJ2-7, reads ETGVTQSPTHLIKTRGQQVTLRCSSQSGHNTVSWYQQALGQGPQFIFQYYREEENGRGNFPPRFSGLQFPNYSSELNVNALELDDSALYLCASSLSGRGYEQYFGPGTRLTVT.

This clone was seen a handful of times. The chain carries TRBV2 and TRBJ2-5, with a tentative D call TRBD2 (6 bases). The CDR3 has 12 amino acids. Germline CDR1 reads SNHLY; CDR2 reads FYNNEI. The germline V and J ends were trimmed by 8 bases and 3 bases, with 10 bases remaining between them. For the CDR3, the DNA is TGTGCCAGCTATGGAGGGAAAGAGACCCAGTACTTC. Translating it yields CASYGGKETQYF.

This clone was recorded only once. The rearrangement uses TRBV6-1 and TRBJ2-7; 9 bases are shared with TRBD2. The CDR3 is 17 residues long. Losses at the gene ends were 2 bases for V and 0 bases for J; bases not matched to a gene: 8. The germline gives CDR1 MNHNS, CDR2 SASEGT. CDR3 loop: CASSENQPGLASYEQYF. CDR3 nucleotide sequence: TGTGCCAGCAGTGAAAACCAACCGGGACTAGCCTCCTACGAGCAGTACTTC.